What follows is one T cell receptor (beta chain) and its context. The data belong to a study of blood T cell repertoires in COVID-19. This CDR3 has 13 residues. Germline assignment: CDR1 MNHEY and CDR2 SVGAGI. The V end was cut by 6 bases, the J end by 3 bases, with 11 bases between. Clones were sequenced by immunoSEQ multiplex PCR, and TCRdb holds only the in-frame ones, with some missing. The sample consists of fewer than 120,000 clones, roughly four fifths of them appearing once. The receptor comes from a woman aged 60-75 years with acute or convalescent COVID-19. Specimen: peripheral blood. V usage is TRBV6-5 and J usage is TRBJ1-2; D may be TRBD1 (5 bases). As DNA, the CDR3 is TGTGCCAGCAGCCGGGACTCCTACTATGGCTACACCTTC. Translating it yields CASSRDSYYGYTF.